This paragraph reports one TCR beta chain. The sample originates from a study of OX40 agonist ivuxolimab in advanced cancers. At the level of the study: Patients were treated with ivuxolimab, an agonistic anti-OX40 (CD134) antibody.

V shed 2 bases and J 8 bases; nucleotides not matched to a gene: 7. CDR3 length: 15 residues. Germline-derived CDR1 and CDR2 are MNHEY and SVGAGI. Generated by immunoSEQ multiplex PCR, the TCRdb table keeps only in-frame clones and is missing some. Of about 53,000 clones listed, approximately 84% were seen once; the top ten hold about 13%. V and J are TRBV6-5 and TRBJ1-2; 11 bases match TRBD1. The clonotype was recovered from an adult with an advanced solid tumor such as melanoma, head and neck, liver or kidney cancer. Sequenced here: CD4+ or CD8+ T cells sorted from blood, sampled in a trial of the OX40 agonist ivuxolimab. CDR3 sequence: CASSYLGQGAEGYTF. In DNA, the CDR3 is TGTGCCAGCAGTTACCTAGGACAGGGGGCGGAAGGCTACACCTTC.